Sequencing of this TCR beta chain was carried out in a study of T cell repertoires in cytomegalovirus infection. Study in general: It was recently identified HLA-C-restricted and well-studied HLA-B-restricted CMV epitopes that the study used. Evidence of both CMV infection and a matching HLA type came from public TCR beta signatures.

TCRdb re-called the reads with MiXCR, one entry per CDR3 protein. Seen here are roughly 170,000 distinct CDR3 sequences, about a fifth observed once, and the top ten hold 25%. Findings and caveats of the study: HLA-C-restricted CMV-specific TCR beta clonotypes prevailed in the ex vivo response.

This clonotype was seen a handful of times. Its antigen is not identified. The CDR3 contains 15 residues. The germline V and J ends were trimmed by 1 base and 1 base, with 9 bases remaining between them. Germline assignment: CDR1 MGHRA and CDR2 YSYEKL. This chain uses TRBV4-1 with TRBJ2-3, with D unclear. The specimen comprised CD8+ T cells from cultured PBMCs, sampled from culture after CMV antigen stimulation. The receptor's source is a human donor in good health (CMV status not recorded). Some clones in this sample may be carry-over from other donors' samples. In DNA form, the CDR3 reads TGCGCCAGCAGCCAAGTAGAGCTGGGCACAGATACGCAGTATTTT. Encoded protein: CASSQVELGTDTQYF.